This T cell receptor beta chain was recovered during a study of cytomegalovirus exposure and HLA in healthy donors. The PCR had 60 Vbeta and 13 Jbeta primers. Sequenced by immunoSEQ multiplex PCR; TCRdb stores in-frame clones only, minus some. The sample lists around 150,000 clones; 75% to 90% were seen once. The germline CDR1 and CDR2 sequences are SQVTM and ANQGSEA. Trimming took off 4 bases at V and 4 bases at J, with 15 bases between the two ends. The CDR3 spans 14 residues. The origin of this receptor is a woman between 18 and 29 years old in good health and CMV-seronegative. The sample consisted of PBMCs. The rearrangement uses TRBV29-1 and TRBJ2-3, with D tentatively TRBD2 (7 bases). This CDR3 is CSVGGGGRSDTQYF. The CDR3 DNA is TGCAGCGTTGGGGGGGGCGGGCGGTCAGATACGCAGTATTTT.